The TCR beta chain described here comes from a study of vaccination and CD4 T cells after COVID-19. Treatment in this sample: roughly ten-day PBMC culture with coronavirus spike peptide pools or control peptides (ViraFEST assay). V gave up 6 bases and J gave up 2 bases, with 11 bases separating them. Germline CDR1 reads SGDLS; CDR2 reads YYNGEE. There are 14 residues in the CDR3. As regards this clonotype: Its antigen is not identified.

Sequencing of the DNA from cultured CD4+ T cells was carried out with the Oncomine TCR Beta short-read assay. Each CDR3 protein gets one entry after TCRdb re-called the PCR reads with MiXCR. The sample lists fewer than 15,000 distinct CDR3 sequences; 41% were seen once. Study-wide results and limits: Of the reactive clones in convalescent patients, a median roughly 88% showed up only post-vaccination.

The sample consisted of CD4+ T cells from blood, cultured in vitro, taken after SARS-CoV-2 vaccination. The chain couples TRBV9 to TRBJ2-2, with TRBD1 as a possible D gene (5 bases). This TCR derives from a human donor who had recovered from COVID-19. The CDR3 loop is CASTDRTNTGELFF. For the CDR3, the DNA is TGTGCCAGCACCGATCGGACAAACACCGGGGAGCTGTTTTTT.